This TCR beta chain originates from a study of T cells in Graves' hyperthyroidism and ophthalmopathy. Regarding the study as a whole: The blood repertoire included most of the expanded thyroid clonotypes above 0.001.

Diagnostic assessment was based on clinical symptoms, serum thyroxine and TRAb, thyroid ultrasound and orbital computed tomography. PBMCs were sourced from more than 9 ml fresh peripheral blood. Germline CDR1 reads DFQATT; CDR2 reads SNEGSKA (reference sequence). The CDR3 runs 19 residues. V shed 0 bases and J 1 base; nucleotides not matched to a gene: 12. Using RNA transcripts as the source, TCR beta CDR3 regions were amplified. The HTBI primer set was used in a first-round RT-PCR of the TCR CDR3. TCRdb re-analysed the multiplex PCR reads in MiXCR, keeping a single row per CDR3 protein. The sample carries around 600,000 distinct CDR3 sequences, more than 15% recorded once. This clonotype has ten or more counts. Its antigen is unknown.

The sequencing sample was made of blood. V gene TRBV20-1 combines with J gene TRBJ2-1; 10 bases are a match to TRBD2. The TCR originated in a woman under 40 with Graves' hyperthyroidism. The CDR3 DNA reads as TGCAGTGCTAGAGATCCTGGGCTAGCGGGAGTCCGGTCCTACAATGAGCAGTTCTTC. Encoded protein: CSARDPGLAGVRSYNEQFF.